The present entry profiles one T cell receptor beta chain with its context. The method was immunoSEQ multiplex PCR; TCRdb's version includes in-frame clones alone and lacks a portion of them. This sample yields roughly 1,000,000 clones, of which 70% to 80% are seen a single time; approximately 0.56% belongs to the top ten. The source of the sample is a study of shared clonotypes between healthy human individuals. Turning to the study itself: Contributing individuals were two females and three males aged 18 to 49. CD8 memory received one plate per donor, CD8 naive two, CD4 memory three and CD4 naive three.

This CDR3 comprises 17 residues. Germline trimming cut 5 bases from V and 3 bases from J; bases unmatched to any gene: 15. Germline V gene data show CDR1 as LNHDA and CDR2 as SQIVND (reference sequence). Splitting the CD4+ cells yielded a CD45RA+ naive subset and a CD45RA-negative memory subset. This clonotype originated in a man aged 18 to 30 in good health. Some clones in this sample may be carry-over from other donors' samples. The chain employs TRBV19 and TRBJ2-7, with 8 bases matching TRBD2. Sequencing used memory CD4+ T cells from PBMCs. The subset denotes: CD45RA-negative fraction. The CDR3, as DNA: TGTGCCAGTAGTCCCCGCCTAGGGCGGGGGGAGCGCTACGAGCAGTACTTC. Translation: CASSPRLGRGERYEQYF.